Described below is a single TCR beta chain sequence and its context. Its antigen is unknown. CDR1 is SGDLS and CDR2 is YYNGEE in the germline V gene. The CDR3 has 14 residues. With 0 bases removed from V and 8 bases from J, the gap between germline ends came to 14 bases. Clones were sequenced by immunoSEQ multiplex PCR, and TCRdb holds only the in-frame ones, with some missing. The data show about 2.4 million clones, approximately 93% seen once. This specimen comes from a study of shared clonotypes between healthy human individuals. Study overall: A donor's plate count was three for CD4 naive and three for CD4 memory; CD8 naive had two and CD8 memory one.

General study points: Though the depth was large, rarefaction showed that sorted-subset sequencing was incomplete.

The material sequenced was naive CD4+ T cells from PBMCs. Stated subset: CD45RA+ positively selected. The sequence was obtained from a man aged 18 to 30 in good health. Some clones in this sample may be carry-over from other donors' samples. The chain combines TRBV9 with TRBJ1-1; unclear D gene. CDR3 protein: CASSVGGGSGEAFF. DNA for the CDR3: TGTGCCAGCAGCGTAGGAGGCGGGAGCGGCGAAGCTTTCTTT.